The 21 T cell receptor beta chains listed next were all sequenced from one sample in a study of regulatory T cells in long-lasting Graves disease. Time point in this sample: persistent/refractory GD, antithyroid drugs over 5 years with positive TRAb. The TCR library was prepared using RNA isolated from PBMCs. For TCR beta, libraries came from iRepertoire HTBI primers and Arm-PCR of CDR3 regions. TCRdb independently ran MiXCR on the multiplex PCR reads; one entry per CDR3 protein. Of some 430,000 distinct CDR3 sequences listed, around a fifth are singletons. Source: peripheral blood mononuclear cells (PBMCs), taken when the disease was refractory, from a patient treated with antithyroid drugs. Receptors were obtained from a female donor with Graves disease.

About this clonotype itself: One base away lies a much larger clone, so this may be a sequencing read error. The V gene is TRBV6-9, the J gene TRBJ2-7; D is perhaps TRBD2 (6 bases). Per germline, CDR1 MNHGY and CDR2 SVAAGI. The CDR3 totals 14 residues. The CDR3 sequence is CARSWDSLSYEQYF. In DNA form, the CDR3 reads TGTGCCCGCAGTTGGGACTCCCTCTCCTACGAGCAGTACTTC.

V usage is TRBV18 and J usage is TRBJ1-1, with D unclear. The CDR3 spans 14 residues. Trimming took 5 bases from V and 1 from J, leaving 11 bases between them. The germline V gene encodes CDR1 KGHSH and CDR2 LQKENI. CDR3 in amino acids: CASSLYTGNTEAFF. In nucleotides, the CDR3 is TGTGCCAGCTCATTATATACCGGGAACACTGAAGCTTTCTTT.

This CDR3 is CASSLAYQGSGNTIYF. The CDR3 DNA reads TGTGCCAGCAGTTTAGCGTACCAGGGCTCTGGAAACACCATATATTTT. This rearrangement joins TRBV12-3 or TRBV12-4 to TRBJ1-3; maybe TRBD1 (5 bases). Trimming left V 0 bases short and J 0 bases short, with 9 bases between. This CDR3 has 16 residues.

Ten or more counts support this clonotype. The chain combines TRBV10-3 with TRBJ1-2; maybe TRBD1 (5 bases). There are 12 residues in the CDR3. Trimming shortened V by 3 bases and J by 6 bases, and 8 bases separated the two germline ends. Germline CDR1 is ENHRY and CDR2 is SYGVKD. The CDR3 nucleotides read TGTGCCATCAGTGACTCGGGGGATGGCTACACCTTC. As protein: CAISDSGDGYTF.

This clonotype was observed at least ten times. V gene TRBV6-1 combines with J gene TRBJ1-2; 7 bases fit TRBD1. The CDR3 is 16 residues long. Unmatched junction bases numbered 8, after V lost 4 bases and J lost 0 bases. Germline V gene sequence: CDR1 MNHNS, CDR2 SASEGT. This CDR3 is CASSVMAGTANYGYTF. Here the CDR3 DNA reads TGTGCCAGCAGTGTCATGGCCGGGACAGCTAACTATGGCTACACCTTC.

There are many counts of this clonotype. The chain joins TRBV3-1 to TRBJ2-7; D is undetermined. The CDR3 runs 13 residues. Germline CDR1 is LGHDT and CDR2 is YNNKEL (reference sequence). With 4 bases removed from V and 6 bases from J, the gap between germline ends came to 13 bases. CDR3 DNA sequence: TGTGCCAGCAGCCGAGGACCAGCTGGCGAGCAGTACTTC. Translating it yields CASSRGPAGEQYF.

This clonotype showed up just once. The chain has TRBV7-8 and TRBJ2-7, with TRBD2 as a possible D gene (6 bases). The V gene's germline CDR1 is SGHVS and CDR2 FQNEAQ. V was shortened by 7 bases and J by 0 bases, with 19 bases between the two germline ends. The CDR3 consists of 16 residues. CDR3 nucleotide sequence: TGTGCCAGCACTCCAACCGGGGCGGGGAGCTCCTACGAGCAGTACTTC. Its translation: CASTPTGAGSSYEQYF.

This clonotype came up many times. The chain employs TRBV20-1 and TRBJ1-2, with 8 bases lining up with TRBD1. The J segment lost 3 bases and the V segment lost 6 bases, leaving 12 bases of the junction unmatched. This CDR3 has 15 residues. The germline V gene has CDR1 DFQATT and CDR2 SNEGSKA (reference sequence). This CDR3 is CSAPDREESDYGYTF. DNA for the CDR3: TGCAGTGCCCCGGACAGGGAAGAATCCGACTATGGCTACACCTTC.

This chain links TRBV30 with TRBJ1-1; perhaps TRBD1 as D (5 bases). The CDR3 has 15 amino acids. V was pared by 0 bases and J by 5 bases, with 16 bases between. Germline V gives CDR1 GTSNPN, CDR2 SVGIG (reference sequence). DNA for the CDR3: TGTGCCTGGAGTGTTTCAGGGAGACCCGATACTGAAGCTTTCTTT. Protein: CAWSVSGRPDTEAFF.

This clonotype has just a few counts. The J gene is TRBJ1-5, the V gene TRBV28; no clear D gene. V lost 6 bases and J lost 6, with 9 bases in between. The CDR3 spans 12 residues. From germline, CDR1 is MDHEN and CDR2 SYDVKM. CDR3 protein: CASSARSQPQHF. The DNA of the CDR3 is TGTGCCAGCAGCGCAAGGAGTCAGCCCCAGCATTTT.

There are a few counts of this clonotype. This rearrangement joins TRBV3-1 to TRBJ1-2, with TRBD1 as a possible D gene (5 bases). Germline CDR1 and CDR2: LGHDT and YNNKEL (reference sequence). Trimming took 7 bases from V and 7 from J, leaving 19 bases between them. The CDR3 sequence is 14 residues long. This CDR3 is CASTDSAGGGGYTF. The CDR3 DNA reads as TGTGCCAGCACCGATTCCGCGGGGGGAGGTGGCTACACCTTC.

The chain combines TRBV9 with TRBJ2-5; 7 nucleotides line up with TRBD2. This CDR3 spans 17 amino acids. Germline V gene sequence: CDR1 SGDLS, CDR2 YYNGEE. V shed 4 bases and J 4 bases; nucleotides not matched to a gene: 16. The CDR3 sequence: CASSRYRGGEGGETQYF. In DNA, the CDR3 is TGTGCCAGCAGCCGTTATCGTGGGGGGGAAGGAGGAGAGACCCAGTACTTC.

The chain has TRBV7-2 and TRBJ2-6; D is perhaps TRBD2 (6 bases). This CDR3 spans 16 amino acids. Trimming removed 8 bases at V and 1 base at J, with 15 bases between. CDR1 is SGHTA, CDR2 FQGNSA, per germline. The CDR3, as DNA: TGTGCCAGCTTCCTCTGGGGGGAATCTGGGGCCAACGTCCTGACTTTC. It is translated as CASFLWGESGANVLTF. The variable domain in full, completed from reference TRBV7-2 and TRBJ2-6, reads GAGVSQSPSNKVTEKGKDVELRCDPISGHTALYWYRQSLGQGLEFLIYFQGNSAPDKSGLPSDRFSAERTGGSVSTLTIQRTQQEDSAVYLCASFLWGESGANVLTFGAGSRLTVL.

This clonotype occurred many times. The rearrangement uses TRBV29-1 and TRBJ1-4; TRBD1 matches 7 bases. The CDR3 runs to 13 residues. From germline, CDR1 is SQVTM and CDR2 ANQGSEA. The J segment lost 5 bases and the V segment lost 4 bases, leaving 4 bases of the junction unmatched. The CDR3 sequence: CSVVDRRNEKLFF. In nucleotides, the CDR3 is TGCAGCGTTGTGGACAGGAGGAATGAAAAACTGTTTTTT.

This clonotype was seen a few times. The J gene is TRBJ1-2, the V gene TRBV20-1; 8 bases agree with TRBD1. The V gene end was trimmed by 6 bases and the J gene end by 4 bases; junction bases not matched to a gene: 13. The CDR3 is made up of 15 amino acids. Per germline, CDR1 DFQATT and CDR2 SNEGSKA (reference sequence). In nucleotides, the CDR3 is TGCAGTGCCACATCCGGGACAGGAGGCGTCTATGGCTACACCTTC. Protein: CSATSGTGGVYGYTF.

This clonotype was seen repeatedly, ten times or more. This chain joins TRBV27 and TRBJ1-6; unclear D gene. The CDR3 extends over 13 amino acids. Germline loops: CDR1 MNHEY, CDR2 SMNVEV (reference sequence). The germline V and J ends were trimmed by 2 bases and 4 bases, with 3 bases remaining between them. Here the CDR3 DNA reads TGTGCCAGCAGTTTACAATATAATTCACCCCTCCACTTT. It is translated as CASSLQYNSPLHF.

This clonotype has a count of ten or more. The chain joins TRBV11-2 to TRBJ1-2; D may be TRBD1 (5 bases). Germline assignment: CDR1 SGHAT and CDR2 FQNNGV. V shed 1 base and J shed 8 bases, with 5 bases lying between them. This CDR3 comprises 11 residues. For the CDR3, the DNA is TGTGCCAGCAGCTTAGGGGGGGGCTACACCTTC. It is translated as CASSLGGGYTF. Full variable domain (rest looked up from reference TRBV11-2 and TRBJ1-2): EAGVAQSPRYKIIEKRQSVAFWCNPISGHATLYWYQQILGQGPKLLIQFQNNGVVDDSQLPKDRFSAERLKGVDSTLKIQPAKLEDSAVYLCASSLGGGYTFGSGTRLTVV.

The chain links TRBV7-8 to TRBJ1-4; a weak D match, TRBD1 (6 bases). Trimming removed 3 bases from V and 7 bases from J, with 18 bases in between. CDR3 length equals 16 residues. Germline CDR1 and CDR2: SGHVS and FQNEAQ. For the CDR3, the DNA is TGTGCCAGCAGCTTCTCACTAGGGGGAGGGGGTGAAAAACTGTTTTTT. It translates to CASSFSLGGGGEKLFF.

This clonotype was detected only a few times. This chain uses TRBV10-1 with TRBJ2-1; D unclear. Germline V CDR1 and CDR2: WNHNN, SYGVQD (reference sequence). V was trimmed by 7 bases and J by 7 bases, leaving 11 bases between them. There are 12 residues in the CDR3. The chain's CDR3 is CASTNERNEQFF. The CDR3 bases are TGCGCCAGCACCAATGAACGGAATGAGCAGTTCTTC.

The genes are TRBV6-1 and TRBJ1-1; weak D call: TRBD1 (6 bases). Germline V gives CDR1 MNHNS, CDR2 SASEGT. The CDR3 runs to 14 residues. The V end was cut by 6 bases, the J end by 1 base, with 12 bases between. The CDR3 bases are TGTGCCAGCAGGGACACAGGGCCGAACACTGAAGCTTTCTTT. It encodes CASRDTGPNTEAFF.

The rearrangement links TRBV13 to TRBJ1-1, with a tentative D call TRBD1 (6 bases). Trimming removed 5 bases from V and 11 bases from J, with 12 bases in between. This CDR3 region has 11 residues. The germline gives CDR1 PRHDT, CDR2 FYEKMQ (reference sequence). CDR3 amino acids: CASSAEGGAFF. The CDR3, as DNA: TGTGCCAGCAGCGCCGAGGGGGGTGCTTTCTTT.